This T cell receptor (beta chain) was captured by sequencing in a study of blood T cell repertoires in COVID-19 (dated by TCRdb to 2018 to 2021). Describing the broader study: The collaborator samples originated in the United States, Italy and Spain and spanned the acute and convalescent phases of COVID-19. Subjects who had been exposed to COVID-19, were actively infected with it, or had recovered from it provided the deeply sampled blood TCRbeta repertoires that made up the dataset. The repertoires were made available in a free public database intended to serve as a resource for research on the immune response to SARS-CoV-2. The samples were drawn from the first 160 participants of the ongoing ImmuneRACE study and from 950 to 1,500 subjects provided by 6 global collaborators. The prospective study material was composed of cDNA or gDNA derived from T cells, B-cell-depleted T cells, or PBMCs. Where available, HLA class I and class II types were taken from metadata supplied by the sample provider and were not determined by assay-based typing. The sample metadata nearly always contained a de-identified subject ID, COVID-19 status, age in years and sex.

This clone was detected once. Its antigen is currently not known. No clone much larger than this one lies a single base away; base qualities are absent. From the cysteine through the phenylalanine, the CDR3 covers 17 amino acids. The DNA shown is the 51-base CDR3, in frame from base 1. The germline V gene specifies SGHAT as CDR1 and FQNNGV as CDR2. V lost 5 bases and J lost 0 bases; the stretch between them is 17 bases long. Results the study describes overall, beyond this receptor: The amount of clinical and demographic metadata varied by source and participant and was provided uncurated.

The immunoSEQ Assay, a bias-controlled multiplex PCR, was used to amplify TCRbeta CDR3 regions from genomic DNA. The study's processing was this. The number of nucleated cells in each sample was estimated from the amplification of reference gene primers within the assay. Sequence reads were collapsed and filtered to measure the absolute abundance of every unique TCRbeta CDR3 rearrangement. Productive Simpson clonality was computed per sample as the square root of Simpson's diversity index over productive rearrangements. The table comes from immuneACCESS by way of TCRdb, which keeps in-frame sequences with V and J called. Part of the clones is missing from these tables; in studies checked, under half for an unresolved V gene and the rest for unknown reasons. V and J calls plus clone size are reproduced from that table; the DNA served to infer D and trimming. For this sample the table gives over 70,000 clones, of which 85% were detected only once. 9.5% to 12% of the sample goes to the ten largest clones.

One collaborating source in Seattle enrolled patients while the patients were actively infected and followed the patients over time throughout the course of disease. Collaborating institutions collected whole blood in K2EDTA tubes following their own protocols. For TCRbeta analysis, collaborator samples were shipped as frozen whole blood, as isolated PBMCs, or as DNA extracted from either sample type. Rearrangement joined TRBV11-2 to TRBJ1-5; the D gene is possibly TRBD1, with 6 bases matching. The sample taken for sequencing was peripheral blood. The TCR originated in a man between 60 and 75 years old with COVID-19, enrolled during active disease. The DNA sequence reads TGTGCCAGCAGCCCGGGACGGGGGGCCTATAGCAATCAGCCCCAGCATTTT. Its protein reads: CASSPGRGAYSNQPQHF.